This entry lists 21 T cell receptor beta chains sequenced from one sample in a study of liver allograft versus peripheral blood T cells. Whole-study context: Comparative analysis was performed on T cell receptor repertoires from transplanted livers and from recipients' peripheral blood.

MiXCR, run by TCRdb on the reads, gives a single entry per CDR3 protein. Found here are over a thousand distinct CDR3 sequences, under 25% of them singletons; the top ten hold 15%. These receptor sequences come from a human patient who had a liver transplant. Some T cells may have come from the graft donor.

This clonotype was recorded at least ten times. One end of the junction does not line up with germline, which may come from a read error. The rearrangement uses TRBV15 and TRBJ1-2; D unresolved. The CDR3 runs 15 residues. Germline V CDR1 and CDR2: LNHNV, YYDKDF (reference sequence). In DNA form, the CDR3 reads TGTGCCACCAGCCGAGAAGCGGCTGGGGTCTATGGCTACACCTTC. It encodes CATSREAAGVYGYTF. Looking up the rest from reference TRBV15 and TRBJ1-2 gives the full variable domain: DAMVIQNPRYQVTQFGKPVTLSCSQTLNHNVMYWYQQKSSQAPKLLFHYYDKDFNNEADTPDNFQSRRPNTSFCFLDIRSPGLGDTAMYLCATSREAAGVYGYTFGSGTRLTVV.

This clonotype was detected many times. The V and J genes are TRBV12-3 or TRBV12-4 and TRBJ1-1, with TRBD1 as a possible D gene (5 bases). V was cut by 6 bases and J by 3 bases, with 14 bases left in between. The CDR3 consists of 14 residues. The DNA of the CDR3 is TGTGCCAGCAGACTCACAGGCGGATACACTGAAGCTTTCTTT. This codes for CASRLTGGYTEAFF.

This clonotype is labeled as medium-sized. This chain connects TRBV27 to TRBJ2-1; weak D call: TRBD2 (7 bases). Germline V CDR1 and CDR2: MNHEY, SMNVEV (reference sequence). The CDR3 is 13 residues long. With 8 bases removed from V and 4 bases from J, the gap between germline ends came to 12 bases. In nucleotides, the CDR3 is TGTGCCAGCCATAGGGGGGGGTACAATGAGCAGTTCTTC. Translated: CASHRGGYNEQFF.

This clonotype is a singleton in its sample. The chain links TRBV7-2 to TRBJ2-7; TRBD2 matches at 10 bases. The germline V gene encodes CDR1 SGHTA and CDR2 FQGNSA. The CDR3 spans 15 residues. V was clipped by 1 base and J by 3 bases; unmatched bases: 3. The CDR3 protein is CASSLDASGGYEQYF. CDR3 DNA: TGTGCCAGCAGCTTAGATGCTAGCGGGGGCTACGAGCAGTACTTC.

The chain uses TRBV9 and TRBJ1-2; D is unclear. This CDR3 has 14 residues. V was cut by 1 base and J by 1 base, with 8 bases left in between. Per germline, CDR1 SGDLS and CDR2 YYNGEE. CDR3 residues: CASSVNGFNYGYTF. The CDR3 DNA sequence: TGTGCCAGCAGCGTAAACGGCTTTAACTATGGCTACACCTTC.

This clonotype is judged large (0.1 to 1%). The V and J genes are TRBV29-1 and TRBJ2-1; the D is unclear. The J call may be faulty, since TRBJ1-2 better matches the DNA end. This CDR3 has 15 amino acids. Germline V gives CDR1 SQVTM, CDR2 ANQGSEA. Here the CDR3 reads CSVEAPGESGYGYTF. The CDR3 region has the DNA TGCAGCGTTGAAGCCCCGGGCGAATCGGGGTATGGCTACACCTTC.

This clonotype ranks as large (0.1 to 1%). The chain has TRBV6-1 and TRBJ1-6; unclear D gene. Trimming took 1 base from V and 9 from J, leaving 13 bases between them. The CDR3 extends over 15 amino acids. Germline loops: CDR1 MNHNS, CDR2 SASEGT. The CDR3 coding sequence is TGTGCCAGCAGTGAAGTCCCGGGTGAGAGTTCACCCCTCCACTTT. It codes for CASSEVPGESSPLHF.

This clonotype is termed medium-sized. The CDR3 here is CASSRDRCCYGYTF. The CDR3 coding sequence is TGTGCCAGCAGCCGCGACAGGTGCTGCTATGGCTACACCTTC. The rearrangement uses TRBV6-5 and TRBJ1-2; tentatively, D is TRBD1 (6 bases). Germline assignment: CDR1 MNHEY and CDR2 SVGAGI. Trimming cost V 6 bases and J 4 bases, with 15 bases left between them. This CDR3 is built from 14 residues.

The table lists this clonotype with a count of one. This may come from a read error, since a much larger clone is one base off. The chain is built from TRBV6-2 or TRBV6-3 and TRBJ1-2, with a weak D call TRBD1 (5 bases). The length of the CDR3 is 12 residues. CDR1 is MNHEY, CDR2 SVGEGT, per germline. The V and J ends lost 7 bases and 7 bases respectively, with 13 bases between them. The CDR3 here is CASTTGGFGYTF. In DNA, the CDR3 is TGTGCCAGCACCACTGGGGGTTTTGGCTACACCTTC.

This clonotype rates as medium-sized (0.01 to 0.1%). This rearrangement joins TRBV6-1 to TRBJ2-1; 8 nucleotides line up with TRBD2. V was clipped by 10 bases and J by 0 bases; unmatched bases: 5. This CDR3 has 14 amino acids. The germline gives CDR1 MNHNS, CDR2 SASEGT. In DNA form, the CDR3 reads TGTGCCACCGCGGGGGGCCCCTCCTACAATGAGCAGTTCTTC. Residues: CATAGGPSYNEQFF.

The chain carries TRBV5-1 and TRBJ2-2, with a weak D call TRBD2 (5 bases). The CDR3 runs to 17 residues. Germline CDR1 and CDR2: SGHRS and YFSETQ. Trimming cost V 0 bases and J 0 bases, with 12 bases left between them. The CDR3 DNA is TGCGCCAGCAGCTTGGTTTTAGGGCGGGCGAACACCGGGGAGCTGTTTTTT. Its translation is CASSLVLGRANTGELFF.

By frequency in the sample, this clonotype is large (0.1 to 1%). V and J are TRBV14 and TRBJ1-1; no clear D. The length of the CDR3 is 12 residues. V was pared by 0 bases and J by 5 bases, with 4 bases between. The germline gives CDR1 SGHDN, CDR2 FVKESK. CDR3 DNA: TGTGCCAGCAGCCAAGATTGGACTGAAGCTTTCTTT. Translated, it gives CASSQDWTEAFF.

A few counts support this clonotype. The CDR3 DNA follows: TGTGCCAGCAGCTTATTCGCCGGAACCGGGGAGCTGTTTTTT. It yields the protein CASSLFAGTGELFF. The chain couples TRBV7-3 to TRBJ2-2, with D unresolved. Trimming stripped 2 bases from V and 5 bases from J, with 9 bases between. Germline V gene sequence: CDR1 SGHTA, CDR2 FQGTGA. This CDR3 is 14 amino acids long.

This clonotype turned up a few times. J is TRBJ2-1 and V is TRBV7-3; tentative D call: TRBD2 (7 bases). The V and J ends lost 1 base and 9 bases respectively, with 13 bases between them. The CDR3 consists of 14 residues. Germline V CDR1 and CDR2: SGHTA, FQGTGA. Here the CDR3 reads CASSLMGGPGEQFF. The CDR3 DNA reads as TGTGCCAGCAGCTTAATGGGGGGGCCTGGTGAGCAGTTCTTC. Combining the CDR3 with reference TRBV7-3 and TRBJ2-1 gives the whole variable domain GAGVSQTPSNKVTEKGKYVELRCDPISGHTALYWYRQSLGQGPEFLIYFQGTGAADDSGLPNDRFFAVRPEGSVSTLKIQRTERGDSAVYLCASSLMGGPGEQFFGPGTRLTVL.

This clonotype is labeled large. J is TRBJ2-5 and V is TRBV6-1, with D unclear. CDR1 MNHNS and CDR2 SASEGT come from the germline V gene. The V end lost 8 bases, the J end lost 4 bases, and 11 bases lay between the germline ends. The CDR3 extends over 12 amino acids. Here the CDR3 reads CASGRVGETQYF. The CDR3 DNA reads TGTGCCAGCGGACGGGTGGGAGAGACCCAGTACTTC.

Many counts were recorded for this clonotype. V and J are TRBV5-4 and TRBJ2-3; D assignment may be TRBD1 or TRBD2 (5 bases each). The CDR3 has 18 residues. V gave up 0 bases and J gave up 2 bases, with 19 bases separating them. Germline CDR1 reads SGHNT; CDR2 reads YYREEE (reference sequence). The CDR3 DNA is TGTGCCAGCAGCTTGGGGGGGTTGACAGAGGCCCACACAGATACGCAGTATTTT. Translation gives CASSLGGLTEAHTDTQYF.

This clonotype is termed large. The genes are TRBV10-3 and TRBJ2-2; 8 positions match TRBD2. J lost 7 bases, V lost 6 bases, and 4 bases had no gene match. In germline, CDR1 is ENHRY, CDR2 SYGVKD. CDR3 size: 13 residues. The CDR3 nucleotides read TGTGCCATCAGAGGACTAGCAGGCGGGGAGCTGTTTTTT. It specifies CAIRGLAGGELFF.

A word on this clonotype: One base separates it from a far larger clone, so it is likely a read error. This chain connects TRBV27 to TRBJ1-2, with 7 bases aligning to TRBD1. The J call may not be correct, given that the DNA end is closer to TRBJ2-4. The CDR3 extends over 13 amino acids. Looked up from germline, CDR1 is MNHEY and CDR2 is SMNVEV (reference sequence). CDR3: CASSDRAKIIQYF. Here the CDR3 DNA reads TGTGCCAGCTCCGACAGGGCGAAAATCATTCAGTACTTC.

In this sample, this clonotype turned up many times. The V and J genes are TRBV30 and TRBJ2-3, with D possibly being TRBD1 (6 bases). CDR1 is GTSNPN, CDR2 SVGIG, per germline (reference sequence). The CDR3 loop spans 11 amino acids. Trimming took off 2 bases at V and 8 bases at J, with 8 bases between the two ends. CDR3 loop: CAWSRGGTQYF. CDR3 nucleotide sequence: TGTGCCTGGAGTCGAGGGGGTACGCAGTATTTT.

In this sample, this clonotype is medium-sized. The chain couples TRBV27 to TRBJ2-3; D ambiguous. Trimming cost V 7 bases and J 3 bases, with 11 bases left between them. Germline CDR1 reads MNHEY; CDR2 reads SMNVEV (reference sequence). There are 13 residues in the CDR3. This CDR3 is CASNVLGTDTQYF. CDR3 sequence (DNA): TGTGCCAGCAATGTCTTGGGGACAGATACGCAGTATTTT.

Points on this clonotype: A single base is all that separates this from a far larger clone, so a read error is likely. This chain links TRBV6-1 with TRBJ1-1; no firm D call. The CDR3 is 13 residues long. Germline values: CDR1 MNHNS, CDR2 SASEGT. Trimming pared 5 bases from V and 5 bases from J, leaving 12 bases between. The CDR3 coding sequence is TGTGCCAGCAGTTTGGAACGGTGGACTGAAGCTTTCTTT. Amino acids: CASSLERWTEAFF.